In this sample, the clone carrying this T cell receptor (beta chain) turned up many times. Using its own MiXCR run on the reads, TCRdb lists one record per CDR3 protein. The sample carries 200,000 to 250,000 distinct CDR3 sequences, 9% to 15% recorded once. This sample was included in a study of T cell repertoires in cytomegalovirus infection. The CDR3 spans 17 residues. V lost 5 bases and J lost 0; bases outside the gene matches: 3. The germline V gene encodes CDR1 SGHTA and CDR2 FQGNSA. The V call is TRBV7-2, the J call TRBJ2-2; 13 nucleotides align to TRBD2. Sequenced: PBMCs. The receptor comes from a human donor in good health (CMV status not recorded). Some clones in this sample may be carry-over from other donors' samples. The CDR3 here is CASSRLAGGANTGELFF. As DNA, the CDR3 is TGTGCCAGCAGCCGACTAGCGGGGGGAGCGAACACCGGGGAGCTGTTTTTT.